The present TCR beta chain was sequenced within a study of response to subunit inactivated influenza vaccine. Overall study findings and caveats: The authors proposed limited new T cell recruitment per seasonal influenza vaccination.

The CDR3 extends over 15 amino acids. The V gene end was trimmed by 1 base and the J gene end by 3 bases; junction bases not matched to a gene: 4. Germline CDR1 is LGHNA and CDR2 is YSLEER. TCRdb re-called the RT-PCR reads with MiXCR, one entry per CDR3 protein. The table has roughly 650,000 distinct CDR3 sequences, about 15% seen once. A few counts support this clonotype. Its antigen is not known. This sequence was found in a man aged 45-65 years who received an inactivated influenza vaccine. This chain uses TRBV4-3 with TRBJ2-7; TRBD1 aligns across 9 bases. The source material was PBMCs from blood, sampled 11 to 12 days after vaccination. Written as DNA, the CDR3 is TGCGCCAGCAGCCAAGCGAGGACAGGGGTCTACGAGCAGTACTTC. Its protein is CASSQARTGVYEQYF.